This T cell receptor beta chain was sequenced in a study of cytomegalovirus exposure and HLA in healthy donors. Study-wide context: Some 85 million unique TCRs from HLA-typed donors were held in an early data release.

60 Vbeta and 13 Jbeta primers were used in PCR. The assay was immunoSEQ multiplex PCR, and TCRdb's table has in-frame clones only and misses some. This table lists 30,000 to 35,000 clones. Points on this clone: What it recognizes is unknown.

The study's findings and limits: What was likely a sequencing artifact was a cluster of highly shared sequence variants. TCR beta sequences reportedly predicted the HLA-A and HLA-B alleles of most subjects accurately.

V shed 5 bases and J 0 bases; nucleotides not matched to a gene: 6. This CDR3 is built from 16 residues. The V gene's germline CDR1 is SEHNR and CDR2 FQNEAQ (reference sequence). V and J are TRBV7-9 and TRBJ2-5, with 10 bases matching TRBD2. The sequence came from a middle-aged woman in good health and CMV-seropositive. Sequencing was carried out using PBMCs. Here the CDR3 reads CASSGGLAMYQETQYF. The CDR3 DNA sequence: TGTGCCAGCAGCGGGGGACTAGCGATGTACCAAGAGACCCAGTACTTC. The full variable domain, its missing parts supplied by reference TRBV7-9 and TRBJ2-5, is DTGVSQNPRHKITKRGQNVTFRCDPISEHNRLYWYRQTLGQGPEFLTYFQNEAQLEKSRLLSDRFSAERPKGSFSTLEIQRTEQGDSAMYLCASSGGLAMYQETQYFGPGTRLLVL.